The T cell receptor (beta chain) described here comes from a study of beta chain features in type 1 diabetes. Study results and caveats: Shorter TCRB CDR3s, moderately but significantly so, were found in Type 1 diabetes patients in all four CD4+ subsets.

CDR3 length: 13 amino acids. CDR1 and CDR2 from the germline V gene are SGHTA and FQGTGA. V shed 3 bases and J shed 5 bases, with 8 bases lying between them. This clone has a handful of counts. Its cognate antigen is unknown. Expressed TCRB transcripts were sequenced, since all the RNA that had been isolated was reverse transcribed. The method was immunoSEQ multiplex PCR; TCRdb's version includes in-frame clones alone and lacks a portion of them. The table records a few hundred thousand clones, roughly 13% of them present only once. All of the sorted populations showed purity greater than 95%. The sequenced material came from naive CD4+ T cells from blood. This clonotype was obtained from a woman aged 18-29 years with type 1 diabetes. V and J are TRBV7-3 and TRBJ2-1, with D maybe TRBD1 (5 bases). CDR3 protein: CASSFGHNNEQFF. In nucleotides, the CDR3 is TGTGCCAGCAGCTTTGGACACAACAATGAGCAGTTCTTC.